A selection of T cell receptor beta chains follows, all from one sample in a study of beta chain features in type 1 diabetes. The method was immunoSEQ multiplex PCR; TCRdb's version includes in-frame clones alone and lacks a portion of them. The sample consists of 65,000 to 85,000 clones, roughly 50% of them appearing once. The specimen was central memory CD4+ T cells from blood. The receptors shown here come from a man younger than 45 with type 1 diabetes. The CDR3 runs from the conserved cysteine through the conserved F or W. Fields, in order: D gene, clone size, V gene, J gene, CDR3 DNA, CDR3 protein. D genes are given only for firm matches. The size field is filled for only some rows; it gives once, few, many or a size class.

NA,NA,TRBV7-8,TRBJ1-3,TGTGCCAGCAGCTTAGTCGGTCAACAGTCCTCTGGAAACACCATATATTTT,CASSLVGQQSSGNTIYF
NA,NA,TRBV7-2,TRBJ2-2,TGTGCCAGCAGCTTAGTACTAGCAGGGGAGCTGTTTTTT,CASSLVLAGELFF
NA,NA,TRBV27,TRBJ1-5,TGTGCCAGCAGTTTTGGCGGGGGAGATCAGCCCCAGCATTTT,CASSFGGGDQPQHF
NA,NA,TRBV5-6,TRBJ2-3,TGTGCCAGCAGCCGGAGGAGTGAGCGTCTCACAGATACGCAGTATTTT,CASSRRSERLTDTQYF
TRBD1,NA,TRBV30,TRBJ1-2,TGTGCCTGGAGTGGGATACAGGGGGCCATTTATGGCTACACCTTC,CAWSGIQGAIYGYTF
TRBD2,few,TRBV28,TRBJ2-2,TGTGCCAGCAGTCCCTATGTTGCGGGAGACGACACCGGGGAGCTGTTTTTT,CASSPYVAGDDTGELFF
TRBD2,NA,TRBV6-5,TRBJ2-3,TGTGCCAGCAGTTACTCGCCTAGCGGGGGGACAGATACGCAGTATTTT,CASSYSPSGGTDTQYF
TRBD1,NA,TRBV5-1,TRBJ1-2,TGCGCCAGCAGCTTGGCCGGGGACAGTAACTATGGCTACACCTTC,CASSLAGDSNYGYTF
TRBD1,few,TRBV19,TRBJ1-1,TGTGCCAGTAAAAAGGACAGGATGGCTGAAGCTTTCTTT,CASKKDRMAEAFF
TRBD2,NA,TRBV2,TRBJ2-7,TGTGCCAGCAGTGGCCCGGGAGGCGAGCAGTACTTC,CASSGPGGEQYF
NA,NA,TRBV5-1,TRBJ2-7,TGCGCCAGCAGCTTGGAACCAGGGATCTCCTACGAGCAGTACTTC,CASSLEPGISYEQYF
NA,NA,TRBV2,TRBJ1-5,TGTGCCAGCAGTGAATATCTAGAGCCCCAGCATTTT,CASSEYLEPQHF
TRBD2,NA,TRBV6-6,TRBJ2-7,TGTGCCAGCAGACCTACTAGCGGATCCTCCTACGAGCAGTACTTC,CASRPTSGSSYEQYF
TRBD2,NA,TRBV19,TRBJ2-3,TGTGCCAGTAGTAGAGATGGCGGGGGGCCGCATTTT,CASSRDGGGPHF
TRBD1,NA,TRBV19,TRBJ1-1,TGTGCCAGTAGCCGGGACAGGGGAGAGGGTGCTTTCTTT,CASSRDRGEGAFF
NA,NA,TRBV5-4,TRBJ2-3,TGTGCCAGCAGCTTGGTAGGCTGGGCCGATACCACAGATACGCAGTATTTT,CASSLVGWADTTDTQYF
TRBD1,NA,TRBV11-3,TRBJ2-1,TGTGCCACCTCCGGGACAGCCGATTCCTACAATGAGCAGTTCTTC,CATSGTADSYNEQFF
TRBD2,NA,TRBV27,TRBJ2-1,TGTGCCAGCAGTTTATGGACTAGCGGGAGGACCTACAATGAGCAGTTCTTC,CASSLWTSGRTYNEQFF
TRBD1,NA,TRBV5-1,TRBJ2-1,TGCGCCAGCAGCCCCGGGACAGCCTACAATGAGCAGTTCTTC,CASSPGTAYNEQFF
TRBD2,NA,TRBV6-1,TRBJ2-3,TGTGCCAGCAGCGAGCGGGGGGGCACGCAGTATTTT,CASSERGGTQYF
NA,NA,TRBV7-9,TRBJ1-2,TGTGCCAGCAGCTTCGGGGGGATCTATGGCTACACCTTC,CASSFGGIYGYTF
TRBD2,few,TRBV28,TRBJ2-7,TGTGCCAGCAGCCGGGGGGGGGCGAACGAGCAGTACTTC,CASSRGGANEQYF
TRBD1,NA,TRBV10-1,TRBJ2-7,TGCGCCAGCAGTGAGTCAAGGACAGGGGCGGGCGAGCAGTACTTC,CASSESRTGAGEQYF
NA,NA,TRBV6-6,TRBJ2-2,TGTGCCAGCAGTTACTCGAGCCCTCCCGAGCTGTTTTTT,CASSYSSPPELFF
TRBD2,NA,TRBV30,TRBJ2-1,TGTGCCTGGAGACGGGGCCGGACTAGCGGGAGGGCCTATGAGCAGTTCTTC,CAWRRGRTSGRAYEQFF
TRBD1,NA,TRBV5-1,TRBJ2-7,TGCGCCAGCAGCTTGGTACAGGGGAGAGGCGAGCAGTACTTC,CASSLVQGRGEQYF
TRBD1,NA,TRBV29-1,TRBJ2-7,TGCAGCGTCGCCAAGCTGGGGCAGGGGGCTTTTCCGACCTACGAGCAGTACTTC,CSVAKLGQGAFPTYEQYF